This T cell receptor (beta chain) was documented in a study of blood T cell repertoires in COVID-19 (dated by TCRdb to 2018 to 2020). Background on the whole study: Samples from collaborators originated in the United States, Italy and Spain and spanned both the acute and convalescent phases of COVID-19. HLA class I and class II types, where available, came from metadata supplied by the sample provider rather than from assay-based typing. A freely available public database, intended as a resource for researchers studying the immune response to SARS-CoV-2, is where the repertoires were released. Nearly every sample came with metadata listing a de-identified subject ID, COVID-19 status, age in years and sex. Samples were obtained from the ongoing ImmuneRACE study (first 160 participants) and from some 1,300 subjects provided by 6 global collaborators. Deeply sampled blood TCRbeta repertoires from subjects exposed to, actively infected with, or recovered from COVID-19 were included in the dataset. The prospective study material was composed of cDNA or gDNA derived from T cells, B-cell-depleted T cells, or PBMCs. Study-level results and caveats: Clinical and demographic metadata were provided uncurated, with the amount varying by source and participant.

The germline V gene (reference sequence) supplies CDR1 LNHDA and CDR2 SQIVND. From cysteine to phenylalanine, the CDR3 is 13 amino acids long. Only CDR3 DNA remains: 39 bases, in frame from the first base. The germline V end is reduced by 4 bases and the J end by 7 bases; junction bases left unmatched: 6. Remarks on this clone: The target of this receptor is not known. It has no much larger one-base neighbor in the sample; base qualities were not kept.

Participants in the prospective study were aged about 18 to 90 years, lived in some 24 United States geographic areas, and enrolled through a virtual design. In the prospective study, participants were assigned to cohorts based on the clinical history participants reported in a screening survey and a study questionnaire. Exposed participants were defined as having been in contact with someone with a PCR-confirmed or clinician-diagnosed COVID-19 case within 2 weeks of study entry. In the prospective study, whole blood, serum and a nasopharyngeal or oropharyngeal swab were collected from each participant by mobile phlebotomists. Prospective study participants could optionally give additional blood draws and questionnaires over a roughly two-month period. Prospective study blood samples were shipped either frozen or at room temperature before DNA extraction. The immunoSEQ Assay, a bias-controlled multiplex PCR, was used to amplify TCRbeta CDR3 regions from genomic DNA. On the authors' methods: Within the assay, amplification of reference gene primers was used to estimate how many nucleated cells each sample contained. Sequence reads were collapsed and filtered to measure the absolute abundance of every unique TCRbeta CDR3 rearrangement. For each sample, productive Simpson clonality was calculated as the square root of Simpson's diversity index across productive rearrangements. In its TCRdb copy, this immuneACCESS table keeps in-frame sequences only and misses some clones. Where compared with another copy, unresolved V genes explain less than half of these, and the others have no known cause. The V and J calls and clone size come from that table; D and trimming were worked out from the DNA. The sample yields 200,000 to 250,000 clones; 80% to 90% were counted once. Roughly 3.7% of the sample comes from the top ten.

Sequencing was done on a sample of PBMCs or T cells enriched from blood (not recorded which). The sequence links TRBV19 to TRBJ1-1, with 7 bases in between that match TRBD1. This receptor was taken from a woman in her 30s who had been exposed to COVID-19. The nucleotide sequence is given as TGTGCCAGTAGTACCCAGACAGGGTTTGAAGCTTTCTTT. Translated, this gives CASSTQTGFEAFF.